This T cell receptor (beta chain) was observed in a study of cytomegalovirus exposure and HLA in healthy donors. Study results and caveats: TRBV6-2, TRBV6-3 and some other V segments were excluded as indistinguishable. TCR beta sequences reportedly predicted the HLA-A and HLA-B alleles of most subjects accurately. Association with HLA alleles at 0.05 false discovery rate was found for 17,000 or so TCR beta sequences in a later analysis. Links to common viral pathogens appeared, in a later analysis, for several of the most significant clusters.

On this clone itself: Its antigen is currently unknown.

With 6 bases removed from V and 3 bases from J, the gap between germline ends came to 19 bases. Germline V gives CDR1 MDHEN, CDR2 SYDVKM. This CDR3 comprises 16 residues. Primers included in the PCR were 60 Vbeta and 13 Jbeta primers. Sequencing used immunoSEQ multiplex PCR; TCRdb keeps in-frame clones, though not all of them. The sample gives over 20,000 clones, roughly 79% of which show up once; about 4.2% is in the top ten. Input material: PBMCs. This clonotype was obtained from a male donor in good health and CMV-seronegative. The chain uses TRBV28 and TRBJ2-3, with D possibly being TRBD1 (6 bases). The CDR3 is CASSLNQGSLTDTQYF. CDR3 bases: TGTGCCAGCAGCCTAAATCAGGGGTCTCTAACAGATACGCAGTATTTT.